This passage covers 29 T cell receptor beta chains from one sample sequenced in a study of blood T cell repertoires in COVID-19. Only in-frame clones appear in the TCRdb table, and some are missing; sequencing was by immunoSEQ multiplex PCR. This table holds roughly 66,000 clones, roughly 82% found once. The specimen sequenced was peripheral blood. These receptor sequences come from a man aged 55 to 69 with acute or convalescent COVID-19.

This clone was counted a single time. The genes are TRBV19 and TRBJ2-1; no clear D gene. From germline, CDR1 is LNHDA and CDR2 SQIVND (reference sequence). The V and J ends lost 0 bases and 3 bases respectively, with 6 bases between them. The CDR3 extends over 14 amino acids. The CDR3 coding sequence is TGTGCCAGTAGTATAGATAACATCTACAATGAGCAGTTCTTC. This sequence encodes CASSIDNIYNEQFF.

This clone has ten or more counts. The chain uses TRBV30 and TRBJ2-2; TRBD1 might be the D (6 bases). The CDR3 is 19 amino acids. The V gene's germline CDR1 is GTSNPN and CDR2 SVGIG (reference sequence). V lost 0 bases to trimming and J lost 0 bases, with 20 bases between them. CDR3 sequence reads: CAWSVYIVLGQSNTGELFF. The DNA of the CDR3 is TGTGCCTGGAGTGTTTATATCGTCCTAGGACAGTCGAACACCGGGGAGCTGTTTTTT.

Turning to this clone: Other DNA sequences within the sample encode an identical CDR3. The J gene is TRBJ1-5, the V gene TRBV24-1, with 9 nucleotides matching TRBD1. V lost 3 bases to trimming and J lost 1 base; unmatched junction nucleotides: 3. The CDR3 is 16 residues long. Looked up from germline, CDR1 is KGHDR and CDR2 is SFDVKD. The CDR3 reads CATSDPDRGSNQPQHF. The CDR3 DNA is TGTGCCACCAGTGATCCTGACAGGGGGAGCAATCAGCCCCAGCATTTT.

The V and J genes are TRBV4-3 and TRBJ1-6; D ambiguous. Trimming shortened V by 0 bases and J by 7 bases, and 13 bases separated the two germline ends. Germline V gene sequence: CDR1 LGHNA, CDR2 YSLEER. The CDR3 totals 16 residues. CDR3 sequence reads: CASSQDVASGNSPLHF. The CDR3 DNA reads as TGCGCCAGCAGCCAAGATGTCGCATCGGGGAATTCACCCCTCCACTTT.

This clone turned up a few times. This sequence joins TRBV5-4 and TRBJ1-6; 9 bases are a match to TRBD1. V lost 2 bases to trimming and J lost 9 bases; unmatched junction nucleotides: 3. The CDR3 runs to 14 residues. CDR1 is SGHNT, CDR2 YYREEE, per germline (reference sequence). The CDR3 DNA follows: TGTGCCAGCAGCTTACAGGGGGCTTTTTCACCCCTCCACTTT. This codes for CASSLQGAFSPLHF.

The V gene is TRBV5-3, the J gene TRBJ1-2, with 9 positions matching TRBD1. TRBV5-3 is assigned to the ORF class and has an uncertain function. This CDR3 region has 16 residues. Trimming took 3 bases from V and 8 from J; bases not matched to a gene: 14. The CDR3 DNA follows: TGTGCCAGAAGCTCGCGGACAGGGGAAAGAGTTAAAGGCTACACCTTC. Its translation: CARSSRTGERVKGYTF.

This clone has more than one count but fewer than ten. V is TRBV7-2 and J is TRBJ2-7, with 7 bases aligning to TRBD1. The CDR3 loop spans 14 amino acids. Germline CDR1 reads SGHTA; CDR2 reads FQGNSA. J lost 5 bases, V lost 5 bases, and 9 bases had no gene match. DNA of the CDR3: TGTGCCAGCAGCATATTAACAGGGGTCCACGAGCAGTACTTC. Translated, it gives CASSILTGVHEQYF.

CDR3 amino acids: CASSPLRGGEQYF. In DNA, the CDR3 is TGCGCCAGCAGCCCACTCCGAGGGGGCGAGCAGTACTTC. The rearrangement links TRBV5-1 to TRBJ2-7; perhaps TRBD1 as D (6 bases). V lost 4 bases, J lost 6 bases, and 14 bases lay in between. From germline, CDR1 is SGHRS and CDR2 YFSETQ. CDR3 length: 13 residues.

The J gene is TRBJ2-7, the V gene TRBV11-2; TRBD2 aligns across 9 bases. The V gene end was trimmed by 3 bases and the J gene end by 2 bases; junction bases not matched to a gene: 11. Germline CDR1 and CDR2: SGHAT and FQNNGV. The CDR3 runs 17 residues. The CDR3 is CASSFSLAGASTYEQYV. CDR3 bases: TGTGCCAGCAGCTTTTCTTTAGCGGGGGCATCAACCTACGAGCAGTACGTC.

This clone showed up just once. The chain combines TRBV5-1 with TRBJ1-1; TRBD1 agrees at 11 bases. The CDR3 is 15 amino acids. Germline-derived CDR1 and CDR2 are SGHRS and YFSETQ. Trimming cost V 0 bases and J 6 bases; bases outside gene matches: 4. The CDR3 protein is CASSLVAGQGAEAFF. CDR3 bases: TGCGCCAGCAGCTTGGTGGCGGGACAGGGGGCTGAAGCTTTCTTT.

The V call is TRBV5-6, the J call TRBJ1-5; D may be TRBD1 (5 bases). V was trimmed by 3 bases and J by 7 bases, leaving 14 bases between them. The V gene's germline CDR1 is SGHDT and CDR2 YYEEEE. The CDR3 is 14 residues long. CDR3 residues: CASSSGASGQPQHF. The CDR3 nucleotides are TGTGCCAGCAGCTCTGGGGCGAGTGGCCAGCCCCAGCATTTT.

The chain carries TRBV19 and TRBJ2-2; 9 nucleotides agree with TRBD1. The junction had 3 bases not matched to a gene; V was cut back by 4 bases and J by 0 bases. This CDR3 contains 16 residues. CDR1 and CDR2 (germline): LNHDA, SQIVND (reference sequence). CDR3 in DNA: TGTGCCAGTAGTAGAGGACAGGGGACGAACACCGGGGAGCTGTTTTTT. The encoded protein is CASSRGQGTNTGELFF.

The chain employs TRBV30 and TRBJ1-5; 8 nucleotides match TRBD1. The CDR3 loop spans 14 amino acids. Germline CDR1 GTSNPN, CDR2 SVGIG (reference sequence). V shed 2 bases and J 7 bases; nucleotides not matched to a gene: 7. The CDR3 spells CAWSPGGSSQPQHF. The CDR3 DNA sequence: TGTGCCTGGAGTCCAGGGGGCTCCTCCCAGCCCCAGCATTTT. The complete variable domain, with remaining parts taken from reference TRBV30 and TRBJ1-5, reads SQTIHQWPATLVQPVGSPLSLECTVEGTSNPNLYWYRQAAGRGLQLLFYSVGIGQISSEVPQNLSASRPQDRQFILSSKKLLLSDSGFYLCAWSPGGSSQPQHFGDGTRLSIL.

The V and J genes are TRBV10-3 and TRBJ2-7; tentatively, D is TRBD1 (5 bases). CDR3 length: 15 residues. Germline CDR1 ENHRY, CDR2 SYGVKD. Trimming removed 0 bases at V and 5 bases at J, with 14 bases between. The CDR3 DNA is TGTGCCATCAGTGAGTCCGGCCAGGGTGGCGACGAGCAGTACTTC. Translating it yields CAISESGQGGDEQYF.

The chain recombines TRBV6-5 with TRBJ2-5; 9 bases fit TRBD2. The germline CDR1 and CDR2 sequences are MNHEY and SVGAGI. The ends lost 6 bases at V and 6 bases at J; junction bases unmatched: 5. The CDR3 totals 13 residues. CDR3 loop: CASRPSGEKTQYF. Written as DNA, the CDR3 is TGTGCCAGCAGACCTAGCGGGGAGAAGACCCAGTACTTC.

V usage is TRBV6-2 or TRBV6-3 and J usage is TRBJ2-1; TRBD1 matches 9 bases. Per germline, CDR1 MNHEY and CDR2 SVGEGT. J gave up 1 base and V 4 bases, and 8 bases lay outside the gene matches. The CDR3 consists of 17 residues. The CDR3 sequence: CASSFTGGAGSYNEQFF. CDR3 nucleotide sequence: TGTGCCAGCAGTTTCACAGGGGGCGCCGGGTCCTACAATGAGCAGTTCTTC.

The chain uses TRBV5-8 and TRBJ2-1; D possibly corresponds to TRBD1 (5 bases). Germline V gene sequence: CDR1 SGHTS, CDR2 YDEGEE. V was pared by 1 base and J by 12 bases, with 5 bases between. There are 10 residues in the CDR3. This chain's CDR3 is CASSLRGQFF. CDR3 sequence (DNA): TGTGCCAGCAGCTTGAGGGGGCAGTTCTTC.

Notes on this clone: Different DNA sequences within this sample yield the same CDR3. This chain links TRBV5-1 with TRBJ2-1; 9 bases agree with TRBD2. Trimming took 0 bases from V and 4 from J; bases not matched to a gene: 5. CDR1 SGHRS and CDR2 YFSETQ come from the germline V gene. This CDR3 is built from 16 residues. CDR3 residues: CASSLVGSGGYNEQFF. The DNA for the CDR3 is TGCGCCAGCAGCTTGGTCGGTAGCGGGGGATACAATGAGCAGTTCTTC.

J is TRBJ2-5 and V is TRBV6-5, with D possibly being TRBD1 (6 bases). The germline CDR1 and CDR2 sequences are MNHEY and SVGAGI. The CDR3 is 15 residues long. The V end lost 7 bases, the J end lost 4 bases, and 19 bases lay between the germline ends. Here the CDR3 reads CASKVFGQQAETQYF. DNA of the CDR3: TGTGCCAGCAAGGTATTTGGACAGCAGGCAGAGACCCAGTACTTC.

The CDR3 protein is CASSRTSGVTDTQYF. CDR3 coding DNA: TGCGCCAGCAGTAGGACTAGCGGAGTCACAGATACGCAGTATTTT. V is TRBV5-1 and J is TRBJ2-3; 10 bases agree with TRBD2. CDR1 SGHRS and CDR2 YFSETQ come from the germline V gene. This CDR3 has 15 residues. With 5 bases clipped from V and 2 bases from J, the junction kept 5 bases outside the gene matches.

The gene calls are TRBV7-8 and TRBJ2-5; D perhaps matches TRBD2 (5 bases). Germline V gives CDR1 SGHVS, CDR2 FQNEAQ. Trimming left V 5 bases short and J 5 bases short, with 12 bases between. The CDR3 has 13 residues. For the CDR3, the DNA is TGTGCCAGCAGCCCTACCCGGGGTGAGACCCAGTACTTC. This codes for CASSPTRGETQYF.

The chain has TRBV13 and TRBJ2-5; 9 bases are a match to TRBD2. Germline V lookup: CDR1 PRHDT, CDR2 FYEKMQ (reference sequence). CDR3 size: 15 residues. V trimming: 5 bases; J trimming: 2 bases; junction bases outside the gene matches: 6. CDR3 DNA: TGTGCCAGCAGCCCAGAGCGGGGGGAACAAGAGACCCAGTACTTC. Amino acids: CASSPERGEQETQYF.

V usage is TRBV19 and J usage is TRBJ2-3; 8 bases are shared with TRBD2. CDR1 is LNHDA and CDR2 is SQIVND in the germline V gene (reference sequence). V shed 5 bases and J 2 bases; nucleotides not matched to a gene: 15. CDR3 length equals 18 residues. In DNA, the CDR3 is TGTGCCAGTAGTCTCTTGCTGCCGGGAGGGCCTAACACAGATACGCAGTATTTT. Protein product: CASSLLLPGGPNTDTQYF.

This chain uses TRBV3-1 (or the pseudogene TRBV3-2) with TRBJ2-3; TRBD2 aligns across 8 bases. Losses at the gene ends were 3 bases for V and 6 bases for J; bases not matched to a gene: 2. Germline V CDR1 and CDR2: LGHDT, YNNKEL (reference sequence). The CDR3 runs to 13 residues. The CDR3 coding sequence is TGTGCCAGCAGCCAGCGGGGGGTGGATACGCAGTATTTT. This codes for CASSQRGVDTQYF.

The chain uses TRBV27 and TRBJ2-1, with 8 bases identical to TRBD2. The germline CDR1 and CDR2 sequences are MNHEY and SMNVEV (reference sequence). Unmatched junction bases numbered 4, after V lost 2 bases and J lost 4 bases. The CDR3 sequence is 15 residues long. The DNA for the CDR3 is TGTGCCAGCAGTTTAATAGCGGGGAGGTACAATGAGCAGTTCTTC. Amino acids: CASSLIAGRYNEQFF.

The CDR3 region has the DNA TGCGCCAGCAGCCGCCAGACAGGGGGAGAATGGCCCCAGCATTTT. Amino acids: CASSRQTGGEWPQHF. This chain links TRBV4-3 with TRBJ1-5, with 9 bases that match TRBD1. Germline CDR1 LGHNA, CDR2 YSLEER. The CDR3 is 15 amino acids. After removal of 4 bases from V and 9 bases from J, the junction contained 10 bases not matched to a gene.

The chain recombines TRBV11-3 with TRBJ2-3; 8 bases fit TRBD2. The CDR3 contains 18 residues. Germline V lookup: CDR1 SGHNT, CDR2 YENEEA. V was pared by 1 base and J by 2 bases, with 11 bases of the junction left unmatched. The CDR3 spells CASSLARLAGRYTDTQYF. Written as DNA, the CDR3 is TGTGCCAGCAGCTTAGCTCGCTTAGCGGGGAGATACACAGATACGCAGTATTTT.

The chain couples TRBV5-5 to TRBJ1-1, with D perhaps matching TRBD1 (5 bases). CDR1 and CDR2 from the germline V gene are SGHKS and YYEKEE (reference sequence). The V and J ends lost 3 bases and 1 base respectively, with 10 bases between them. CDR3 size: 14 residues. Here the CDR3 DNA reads TGTGCCAGCAGCTACCGACAGCAGAACACTGAAGCTTTCTTT. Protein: CASSYRQQNTEAFF.

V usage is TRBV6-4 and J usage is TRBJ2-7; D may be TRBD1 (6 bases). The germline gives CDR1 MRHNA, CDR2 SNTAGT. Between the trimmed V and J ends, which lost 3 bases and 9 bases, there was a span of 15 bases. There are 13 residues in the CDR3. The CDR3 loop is CASSEGRGTPQYF. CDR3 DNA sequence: TGTGCCAGCAGTGAAGGTCGAGGGACACCGCAGTACTTC.